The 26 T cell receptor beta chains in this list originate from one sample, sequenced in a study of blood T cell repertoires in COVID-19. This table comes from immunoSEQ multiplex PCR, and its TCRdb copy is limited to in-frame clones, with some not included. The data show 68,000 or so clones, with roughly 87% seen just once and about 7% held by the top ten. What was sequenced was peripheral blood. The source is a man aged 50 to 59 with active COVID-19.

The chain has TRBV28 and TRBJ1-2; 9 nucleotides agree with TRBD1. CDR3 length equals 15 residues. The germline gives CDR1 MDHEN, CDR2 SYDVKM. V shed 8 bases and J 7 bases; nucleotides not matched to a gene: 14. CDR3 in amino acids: CASSVGTGFMGGYTF. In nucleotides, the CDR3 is TGTGCCAGCTCCGTCGGGACAGGGTTTATGGGTGGCTACACCTTC.

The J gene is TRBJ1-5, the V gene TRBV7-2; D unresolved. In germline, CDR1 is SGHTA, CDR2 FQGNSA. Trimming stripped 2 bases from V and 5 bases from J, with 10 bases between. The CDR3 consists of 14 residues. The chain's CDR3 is CASSLLLDYQPQHF. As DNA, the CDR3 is TGTGCCAGCAGCTTACTTCTGGACTATCAGCCCCAGCATTTT.

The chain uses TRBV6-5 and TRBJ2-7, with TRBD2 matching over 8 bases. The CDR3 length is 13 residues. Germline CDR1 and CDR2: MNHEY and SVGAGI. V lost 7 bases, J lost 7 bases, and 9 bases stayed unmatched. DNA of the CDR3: TGTGCCAGCACGGTCAGCGGGACTAGTGAGCAGTACTTC. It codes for CASTVSGTSEQYF.

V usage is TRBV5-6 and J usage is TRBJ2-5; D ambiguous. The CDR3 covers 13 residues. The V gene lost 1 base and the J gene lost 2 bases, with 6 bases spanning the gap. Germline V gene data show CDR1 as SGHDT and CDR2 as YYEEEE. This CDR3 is CASSLTVQETQYF. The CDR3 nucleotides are TGTGCCAGCAGCTTGACAGTTCAAGAGACCCAGTACTTC.

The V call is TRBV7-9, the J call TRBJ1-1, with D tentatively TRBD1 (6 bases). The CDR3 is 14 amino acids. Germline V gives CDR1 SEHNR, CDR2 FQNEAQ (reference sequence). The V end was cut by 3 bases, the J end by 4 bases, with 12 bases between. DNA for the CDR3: TGTGCCAGCAGCTTTGCCCAGGGGCGCACTGAAGCTTTCTTT. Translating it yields CASSFAQGRTEAFF.

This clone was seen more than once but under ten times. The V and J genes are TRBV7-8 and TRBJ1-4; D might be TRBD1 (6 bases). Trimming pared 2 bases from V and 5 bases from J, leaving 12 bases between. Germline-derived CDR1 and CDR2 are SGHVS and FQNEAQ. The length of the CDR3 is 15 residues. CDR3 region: CASSLQGRGNEKLFF. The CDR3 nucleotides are TGTGCCAGCAGCTTACAAGGCAGGGGCAATGAAAAACTGTTTTTT.

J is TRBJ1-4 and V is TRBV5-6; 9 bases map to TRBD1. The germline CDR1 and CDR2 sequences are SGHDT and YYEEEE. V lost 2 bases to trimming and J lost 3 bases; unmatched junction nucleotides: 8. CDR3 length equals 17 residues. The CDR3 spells CASSLNRGLAANEKLFF. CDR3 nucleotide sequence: TGTGCCAGCAGCTTAAACAGGGGGCTGGCGGCTAATGAAAAACTGTTTTTT.

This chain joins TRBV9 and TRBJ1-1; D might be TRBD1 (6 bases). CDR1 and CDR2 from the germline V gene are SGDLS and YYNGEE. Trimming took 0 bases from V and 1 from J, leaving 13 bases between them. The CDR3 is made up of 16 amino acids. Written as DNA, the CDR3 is TGTGCCAGCAGCGTAGGGGAGGGGGAGACGAACACTGAAGCTTTCTTT. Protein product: CASSVGEGETNTEAFF.

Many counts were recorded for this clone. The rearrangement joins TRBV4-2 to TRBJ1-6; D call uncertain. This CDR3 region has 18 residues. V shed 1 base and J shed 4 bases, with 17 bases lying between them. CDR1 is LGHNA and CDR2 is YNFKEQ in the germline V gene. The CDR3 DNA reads TGTGCCAGCAGCCAAGGGGCTGGGCCCCAAAATTATAATTCACCCCTCCACTTT. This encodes CASSQGAGPQNYNSPLHF.

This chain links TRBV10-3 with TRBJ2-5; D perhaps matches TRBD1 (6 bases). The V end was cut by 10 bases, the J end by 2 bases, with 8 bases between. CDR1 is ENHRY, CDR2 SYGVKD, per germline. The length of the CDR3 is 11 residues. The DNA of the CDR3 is TGTGCCAGTGGACAGCAAGAGACCCAGTACTTC. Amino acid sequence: CASGQQETQYF.

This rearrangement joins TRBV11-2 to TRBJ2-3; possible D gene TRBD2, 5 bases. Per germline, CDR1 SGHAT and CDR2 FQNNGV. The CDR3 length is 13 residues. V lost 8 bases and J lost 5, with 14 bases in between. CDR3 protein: CASELAPRDTQYF. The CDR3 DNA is TGTGCCAGCGAGCTAGCTCCGAGAGATACGCAGTATTTT.

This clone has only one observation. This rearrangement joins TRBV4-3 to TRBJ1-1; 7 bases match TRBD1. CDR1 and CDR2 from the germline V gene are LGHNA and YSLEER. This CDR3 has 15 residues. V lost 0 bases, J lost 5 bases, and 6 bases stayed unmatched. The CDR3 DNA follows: TGCGCCAGCAGCCAAGAATGGAGGGGGCGGACTGAAGCTTTCTTT. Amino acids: CASSQEWRGRTEAFF.

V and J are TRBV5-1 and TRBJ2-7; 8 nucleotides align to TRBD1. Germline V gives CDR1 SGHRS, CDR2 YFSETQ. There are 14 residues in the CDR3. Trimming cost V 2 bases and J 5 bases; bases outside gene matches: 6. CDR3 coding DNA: TGCGCCAGCAGCTTCGCCCAGGGGGCCGACGAGCAGTACTTC. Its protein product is CASSFAQGADEQYF. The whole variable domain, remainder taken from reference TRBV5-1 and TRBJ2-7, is KAGVTQTPRYLIKTRGQQVTLSCSPISGHRSVSWYQQTPGQGLQFLFEYFSETQRNKGNFPGRFSGRQFSNSRSEMNVSTLELGDSALYLCASSFAQGADEQYFGPGTRLTVT.

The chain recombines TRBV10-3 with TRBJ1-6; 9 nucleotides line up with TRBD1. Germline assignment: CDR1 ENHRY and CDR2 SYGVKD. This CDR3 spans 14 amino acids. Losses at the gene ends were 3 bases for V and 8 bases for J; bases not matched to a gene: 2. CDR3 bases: TGTGCCATCAGTGATCGGGACAGGGATTCACCCCTCCACTTT. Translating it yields CAISDRDRDSPLHF.

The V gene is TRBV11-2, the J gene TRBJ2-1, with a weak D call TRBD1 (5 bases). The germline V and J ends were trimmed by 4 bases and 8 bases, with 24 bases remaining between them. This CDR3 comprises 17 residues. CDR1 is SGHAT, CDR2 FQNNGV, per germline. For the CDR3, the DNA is TGTGCCAGCAGCTCCCATGCCCAGGGCACCTCGGGCTATGAGCAGTTCTTC. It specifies CASSSHAQGTSGYEQFF.

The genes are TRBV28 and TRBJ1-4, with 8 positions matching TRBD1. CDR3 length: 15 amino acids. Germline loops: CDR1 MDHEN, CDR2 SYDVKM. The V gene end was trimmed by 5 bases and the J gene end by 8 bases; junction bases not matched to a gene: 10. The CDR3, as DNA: TGTGCCAGCAGTCCCCAGACAGGGGTCCAGGAAAAACTGTTTTTT. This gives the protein CASSPQTGVQEKLFF.

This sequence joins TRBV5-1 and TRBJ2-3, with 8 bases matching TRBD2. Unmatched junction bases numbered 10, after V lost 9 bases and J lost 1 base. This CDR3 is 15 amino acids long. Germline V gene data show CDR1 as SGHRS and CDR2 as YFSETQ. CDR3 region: CATTGGGHGTDTQYF. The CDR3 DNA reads TGCGCCACCACCGGGGGGGGCCACGGCACAGATACGCAGTATTTT.

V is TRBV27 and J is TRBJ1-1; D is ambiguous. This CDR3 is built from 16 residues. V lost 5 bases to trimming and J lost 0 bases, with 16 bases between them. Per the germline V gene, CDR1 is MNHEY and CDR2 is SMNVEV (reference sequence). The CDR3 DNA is TGTGCCAGCAGTGACTTTGGGTTGGCGTTGAACACTGAAGCTTTCTTT. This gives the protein CASSDFGLALNTEAFF.

CDR3 nucleotide sequence: TGTGCCATCAAGGAGGGGGCAAGCACCGGGGAGCTGTTTTTT. The encoded protein is CAIKEGASTGELFF. The chain recombines TRBV10-3 with TRBJ2-2; TRBD1 is a possible D gene (7 bases). CDR1 and CDR2 (germline): ENHRY, SYGVKD. This CDR3 region has 14 residues. The germline V and J ends were trimmed by 7 bases and 4 bases, with 13 bases remaining between them.

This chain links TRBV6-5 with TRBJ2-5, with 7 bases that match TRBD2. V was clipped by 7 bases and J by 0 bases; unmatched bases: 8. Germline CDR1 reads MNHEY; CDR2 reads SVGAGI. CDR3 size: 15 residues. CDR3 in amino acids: CASKRGGSYQETQYF. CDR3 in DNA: TGTGCCAGCAAAAGGGGCGGGAGTTACCAAGAGACCCAGTACTTC.

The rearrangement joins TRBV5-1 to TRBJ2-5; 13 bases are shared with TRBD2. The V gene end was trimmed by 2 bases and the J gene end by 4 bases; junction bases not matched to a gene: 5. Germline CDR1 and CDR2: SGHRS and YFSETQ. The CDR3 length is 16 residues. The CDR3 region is CASSFGTSGIGETQYF. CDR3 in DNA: TGCGCCAGCAGCTTCGGGACTAGCGGGATCGGAGAGACCCAGTACTTC.

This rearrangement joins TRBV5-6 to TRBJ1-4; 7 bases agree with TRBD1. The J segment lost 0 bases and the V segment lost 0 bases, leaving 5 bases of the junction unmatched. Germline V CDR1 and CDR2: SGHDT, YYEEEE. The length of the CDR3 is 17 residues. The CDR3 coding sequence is TGTGCCAGCAGCTTGGGGGGACAGACAACAACTAATGAAAAACTGTTTTTT. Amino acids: CASSLGGQTTTNEKLFF.

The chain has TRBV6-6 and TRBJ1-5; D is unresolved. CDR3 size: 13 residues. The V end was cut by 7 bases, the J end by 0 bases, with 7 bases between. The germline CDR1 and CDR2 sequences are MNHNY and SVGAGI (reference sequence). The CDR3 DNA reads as TGTGCCAGCACTACTTATAGCAATCAGCCCCAGCATTTT. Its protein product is CASTTYSNQPQHF.

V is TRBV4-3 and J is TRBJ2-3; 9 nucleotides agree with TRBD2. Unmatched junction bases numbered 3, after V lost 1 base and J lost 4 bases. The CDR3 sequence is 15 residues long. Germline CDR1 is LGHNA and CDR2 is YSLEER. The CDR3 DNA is TGCGCCAGCAGCCAAGTCAAGCGGGGGGCAGATACGCAGTATTTT. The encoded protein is CASSQVKRGADTQYF.

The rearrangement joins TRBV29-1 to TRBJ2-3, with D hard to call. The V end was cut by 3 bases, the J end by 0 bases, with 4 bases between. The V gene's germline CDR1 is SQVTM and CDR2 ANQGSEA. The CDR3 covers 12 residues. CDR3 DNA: TGCAGCGTTGAGACAAGCACAGATACGCAGTATTTT. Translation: CSVETSTDTQYF.

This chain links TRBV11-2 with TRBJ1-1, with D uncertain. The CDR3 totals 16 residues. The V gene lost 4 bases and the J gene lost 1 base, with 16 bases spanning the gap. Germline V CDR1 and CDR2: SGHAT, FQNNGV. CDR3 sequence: CASSSPRKAKNTEAFF. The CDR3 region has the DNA TGTGCCAGCAGCTCGCCGAGGAAGGCCAAGAACACTGAAGCTTTCTTT.